This entry describes one TCR beta chain. The data derive from a study of blood T cell repertoires in COVID-19. Study details: Researchers got acute and convalescent COVID-19 samples from the United States, Italy and Spain.

The data were produced by immunoSEQ multiplex PCR, yet TCRdb's version contains in-frame clones alone and is incomplete. The sample holds more than 250,000 clones; 70% to 90% are singletons and the top ten take under 6%. V was pared by 0 bases and J by 7 bases, with 16 bases between. CDR1 and CDR2 (germline): KGHSH, LQKENI. CDR3 size: 15 residues. This chain joins TRBV18 and TRBJ2-7; weak D call: TRBD2 (7 bases). Material for sequencing was PBMCs or T cells enriched from blood (not recorded which). The clonotype comes from a woman younger than 45 who had recovered from COVID-19. The chain's CDR3 is CASSPPSGGPWEQYF. CDR3 nucleotide sequence: TGTGCCAGCTCACCACCGTCCGGGGGGCCGTGGGAGCAGTACTTC.